Shown below are 31 T cell receptor beta chains from a single sample sequenced in a study of CXCR3-negative and CXCR3-positive naive CD8 T cells. The authors prepared UMI-labeled TRB cDNA libraries by 5' RACE. TCRdb reanalyzed the 5' RACE reads, giving one entry per CDR3 protein sequence and no DNA. In total, the table holds some 150,000 distinct CDR3 sequences. These receptors have no known antigen. Study-wide results and caveats: Naive cells with CXCR3 showed TRB CDR3s that were more hydrophobic than those in CXCR3-negative naive cells.

Sequenced input: naive CXCR3+ CD8+ T cells from blood. Subset given: CD45RO-CCR7+CD27+CD95- naive CD8+ T cells expressing CXCR3 (TNR3+). These receptors all come from a human donor in good health. Some clones in this sample may be carry-over from other donors' samples.

The V and J genes are TRBV29-1 and TRBJ2-7. The CDR3 totals 15 residues. Germline assignment: CDR1 SQVTM and CDR2 ANQGSEA. Here the CDR3 reads CSVEDPSGGAYEQYF.

The gene calls are TRBV6-5 and TRBJ1-5; TCRdb's assignment of TRBD1 cannot be checked, as there is no DNA. This CDR3 comprises 13 residues. Germline-derived CDR1 and CDR2 are MNHEY and SVGAGI. The CDR3 here is CASSYLGDQPQHF.

The V gene is TRBV12-5, the J gene TRBJ1-1. Germline CDR1 and CDR2: LGHNT and FRNRAP. There are 13 residues in the CDR3. The CDR3 here is CASLAGGGTEAFF.

The CDR3: CAWVLGPTTEAFF. The chain links TRBV30 to TRBJ1-1. The CDR3 runs to 13 residues. The germline V gene encodes CDR1 GTSNPN and CDR2 SVGIG (reference sequence).

The chain uses TRBV3-1 and TRBJ2-3; TCRdb lists TRBD1, though no DNA is available to test this call. Per the germline V gene, CDR1 is LGHDT and CDR2 is YNNKEL (reference sequence). This CDR3 is 14 amino acids long. The chain's CDR3 is CASSFGTGTDTQYF.

This chain connects TRBV2 to TRBJ1-5; TCRdb designates TRBD1, a call that cannot be tested without DNA. The CDR3 extends over 15 amino acids. The germline V gene encodes CDR1 SNHLY and CDR2 FYNNEI. CDR3 sequence reads: CASSEPGHREKPQHF. Full variable domain (missing parts from reference TRBV2 and TRBJ1-5): EPEVTQTPSHQVTQMGQEVILRCVPISNHLYFYWYRQILGQKVEFLVSFYNNEISEKSEIFDDQFSVERPDGSNFTLKIRSTKLEDSAMYFCASSEPGHREKPQHFGDGTRLSIL.

The chain combines TRBV4-1 with TRBJ1-1; TCRdb's assignment of TRBD1 cannot be checked, as there is no DNA. Germline CDR1 and CDR2: MGHRA and YSYEKL. The CDR3 totals 15 residues. The CDR3 loop is CASSQDRTFNQGAFF.

The chain joins TRBV7-9 to TRBJ2-3; there is no DNA to check the TCRdb D call of TRBD1. Germline-derived CDR1 and CDR2 are SEHNR and FQNEAQ (reference sequence). There are 16 residues in the CDR3. This chain's CDR3 is CASSFSGTTAWYTQYF.

The chain joins TRBV2 to TRBJ2-2; the D gene TCRdb calls, TRBD2, cannot be checked with no DNA. This CDR3 is 16 amino acids long. Germline V gene data show CDR1 as SNHLY and CDR2 as FYNNEI. CDR3: CASSNRGAGNTGELFF.

The chain combines TRBV13 with TRBJ2-7; no DNA is available, so the TRBD2 call from TCRdb remains unchecked. CDR1 PRHDT and CDR2 FYEKMQ come from the germline V gene (reference sequence). This CDR3 contains 15 residues. CDR3 protein: CASSLFQRSGLEQYF.

The rearrangement uses TRBV5-5 and TRBJ2-7; TCRdb returns TRBD1, unconfirmable since there is no DNA. Germline CDR1 is SGHKS and CDR2 is YYEKEE (reference sequence). The CDR3 covers 14 residues. CDR3 sequence reads: CASSPGTGYYEQYF.

This rearrangement joins TRBV7-9 to TRBJ2-1; the TCRdb D gene call, TRBD2, has no DNA to confirm it. This CDR3 comprises 15 residues. Germline V gene lookup returns CDR1 SEHNR and CDR2 FQNEAQ (reference sequence). The CDR3 is CASSFGRGTYNEQFF.

The chain links TRBV7-9 to TRBJ2-7; TCRdb's D gene call, TRBD1, goes unchecked for lack of DNA. Germline-derived CDR1 and CDR2 are SEHNR and FQNEAQ (reference sequence). CDR3 length equals 12 residues. This CDR3 reads CASSSTGDEQYF.

The chain's CDR3 is CASSQEAGGTYEQYF. The J gene is TRBJ2-7, the V gene TRBV3-1; no DNA is available, so the TRBD1 call from TCRdb remains unchecked. The germline CDR1 and CDR2 sequences are LGHDT and YNNKEL (reference sequence). This CDR3 comprises 15 residues.

The J gene is TRBJ1-4, the V gene TRBV4-3. CDR1 is LGHNA, CDR2 YSLEER, per germline. This CDR3 comprises 15 residues. The CDR3: CASSQDRETNEKLFF.

V is TRBV7-9 and J is TRBJ2-5; TCRdb returns TRBD1, unconfirmable since there is no DNA. In germline, CDR1 is SEHNR, CDR2 FQNEAQ (reference sequence). The CDR3 spans 16 residues. This CDR3 is CASSLGDKEYQETQYF.

The CDR3 spells CASSPGAGGYNEQFF. This chain links TRBV9 with TRBJ2-1; as DNA is missing, the TRBD2 call by TCRdb cannot be tested. CDR3 size: 15 residues. CDR1 and CDR2 (germline): SGDLS, YYNGEE.

The chain is built from TRBV29-1 and TRBJ2-3; TCRdb's D call of TRBD1 is untestable without DNA. CDR1 is SQVTM and CDR2 is ANQGSEA in the germline V gene. This CDR3 has 13 residues. The CDR3 loop is CSVTGESTDTQYF.

This chain uses TRBV14 with TRBJ2-7. CDR3 length: 13 amino acids. Germline assignment: CDR1 SGHDN and CDR2 FVKESK. CDR3 region: CASSIRTPYEQYF.

The rearrangement links TRBV20-1 to TRBJ2-1. The germline CDR1 and CDR2 sequences are DFQATT and SNEGSKA (reference sequence). The CDR3 length is 16 residues. The CDR3 sequence is CSARDPSTNSYNEQFF.

The gene calls are TRBV29-1 and TRBJ1-2; TCRdb reports TRBD1, a call that lacks DNA to check it against. This CDR3 has 14 residues. Germline CDR1 is SQVTM and CDR2 is ANQGSEA. Here the CDR3 reads CSVFGQGPGYGYTF.

The chain recombines TRBV7-9 with TRBJ2-7. This CDR3 spans 14 amino acids. The germline CDR1 and CDR2 sequences are SEHNR and FQNEAQ (reference sequence). This CDR3 reads CASSLAWTDREQYF.

J is TRBJ1-1 and V is TRBV6-2 or TRBV6-3. Germline V gene lookup returns CDR1 MNHEY and CDR2 SVGEGT. This CDR3 comprises 13 residues. The CDR3 spells CASSFSGGLTAFF.

The chain links TRBV27 to TRBJ2-1; with no DNA, the TCRdb D assignment of TRBD1 cannot be verified. Germline-derived CDR1 and CDR2 are MNHEY and SMNVEV (reference sequence). The CDR3 length is 15 residues. Here the CDR3 reads CASNSLTDRGNEQFF.

V usage is TRBV4-2 and J usage is TRBJ2-6; no DNA is available, so the TRBD2 call from TCRdb remains unchecked. Germline V gene sequence: CDR1 LGHNA, CDR2 YNFKEQ. The CDR3 runs 18 residues. CDR3 sequence: CASSQEGLYRSGANVLTF.

V usage is TRBV19 and J usage is TRBJ1-1; as DNA is missing, the TRBD1 call by TCRdb cannot be tested. This CDR3 comprises 15 residues. Germline V gene sequence: CDR1 LNHDA, CDR2 SQIVND (reference sequence). CDR3: CASLGEGELNTEAFF.

The CDR3 region is CSARDWGLAGYNEQFF. The V gene is TRBV20-1, the J gene TRBJ2-1; the D gene TCRdb calls, TRBD2, cannot be checked with no DNA. CDR3 length: 16 amino acids. Germline V gene data show CDR1 as DFQATT and CDR2 as SNEGSKA (reference sequence).

This sequence joins TRBV12-3 or TRBV12-4 and TRBJ2-7. The CDR3 is 13 residues long. CDR3 region: CASSSPLGDEQYF.

The V call is TRBV10-3, the J call TRBJ2-1; the D call from TCRdb, TRBD2, cannot be confirmed without DNA. The CDR3 has 14 amino acids. The V gene's germline CDR1 is ENHRY and CDR2 SYGVKD. The CDR3 is CAIRLAESYNEQFF.

The chain joins TRBV7-9 to TRBJ1-5; TCRdb's assignment of TRBD1 cannot be checked, as there is no DNA. Germline CDR1 is SEHNR and CDR2 is FQNEAQ (reference sequence). The length of the CDR3 is 12 residues. The CDR3 sequence: CASSLGQRTQHF.

The gene calls are TRBV29-1 and TRBJ1-1; TCRdb names TRBD1, which stays unverified in the absence of DNA. Germline assignment: CDR1 SQVTM and CDR2 ANQGSEA. This CDR3 contains 13 residues. This CDR3 is CSVYLSGVTEAFF.